This entry describes one TCR beta chain. Its target is not known. The CDR3 totals 14 residues. CDR1 SNHLY and CDR2 FYNNEI come from the germline V gene. V dropped 3 bases and J dropped 5 bases, with 10 bases sitting between them. This sample is drawn from a study of shared clonotypes between healthy human individuals. General study findings and limits: Donors were few, which limited the genetic and exposure-history diversity represented. Memory subsets generally showed smaller estimated richness than naive subsets did.

Assay execution proceeded at the deep level. Per the study methods: Filtering differed since immunoSEQ provided only junctions, with no quality scores. Assay used: immunoSEQ multiplex PCR; TCRdb lists only in-frame clones, some missing. Clonal size and the V and J genes are those of that table, whereas D and trimming came from the DNA. The data show about 520,000 clones, with roughly 95% seen just once and around 0.067% held by the top ten. The clonotype was recovered from a woman aged 25 to 45 in good health. The specimen sequenced was naive CD4+ T cells sorted from blood. The subset was: CD45RA+ positively selected. The V and J genes are TRBV2 and TRBJ1-4; D not resolved. The CDR3 bases are TGTGCCAGCAGTGATAACATGGTCAATGAAAAACTGTTTTTT. Its protein product is CASSDNMVNEKLFF.